The rows below give T cell receptor beta chains drawn from one sample of a study of regulatory T cells in long-lasting Graves disease. TCRdb independently ran MiXCR on the multiplex PCR reads; one entry per CDR3 protein. The sample gives around 300,000 distinct CDR3 sequences, around 20% of which show up once; around 50% is in the top ten. Source: peripheral blood mononuclear cells (PBMCs), taken when the disease was refractory, from a patient treated with antithyroid drugs. The receptors were gathered from a female donor with Graves disease. The CDR3 runs from the conserved cysteine through the conserved F or W. The D gene is left open where the match is weak. Size values are once, few and many counts, or a class for expanded clones, and some rows have none.

J: TRBJ2-7; size: -; D: TRBD2; V: TRBV6-1; DNA: TGTGCCAGCAGACCTACTAGCGGGAGAAGCTACGAGCAGTACTTC; CDR3: CASRPTSGRSYEQYF
J: TRBJ2-5; size: many; D: TRBD1; V: TRBV12-3/TRBV12-4; DNA: TGTGCCAGCACCCGACAGGGATGGGGCCAAGAGACCCAGTACTTC; CDR3: CASTRQGWGQETQYF
J: TRBJ1-3; size: -; D: -; V: TRBV7-2; DNA: TGTGCCAGCACCCACCCTGGAAACACCATATATTTT; CDR3: CASTHPGNTIYF
J: TRBJ2-5; size: few; D: TRBD2; V: TRBV7-9; DNA: TGTGCCAGCAGCTCCTCTTCGCGGGAGGAGGAGACCCAGTACTTC; CDR3: CASSSSSREEETQYF
J: TRBJ2-4; size: -; D: -; V: TRBV6-1; DNA: TGTGCCAGCAGTGAAGCAGGGCGGAACATTCAGTACTTC; CDR3: CASSEAGRNIQYF
J: TRBJ2-2; size: many; D: -; V: TRBV2; DNA: TGTGCCAGCAGAGTAACACCTAGGACCGGGGAGCTGTTTTTT; CDR3: CASRVTPRTGELFF
J: TRBJ2-5; size: many; D: -; V: TRBV7-2; DNA: TGTGCCAGCAGCTTGGCAAGAACTCAAGAGACCCAGTACTTC; CDR3: CASSLARTQETQYF
J: TRBJ2-6; size: many; D: TRBD2; V: TRBV3-1; DNA: TGTGCCAGCAGCCAAGAGCGGGGGGCCACTGGGGCCAACGTCCTGACTTTC; CDR3: CASSQERGATGANVLTF
J: TRBJ2-7; size: few; D: TRBD1; V: TRBV12-3/TRBV12-4; DNA: TGTGCCAGCAGTTTTCTAGGGGGCGACTACGAGCAGTACTTC; CDR3: CASSFLGGDYEQYF
J: TRBJ2-2; size: few; D: -; V: TRBV24-1; DNA: TGTGCCACCCGAACAGGGACCGGGGAGCTGTTTTTT; CDR3: CATRTGTGELFF
J: TRBJ1-1; size: many; D: TRBD1; V: TRBV28; DNA: TGTGCCAGCAGTTTTACAGGGGGCGAGGGCACTGAAGCTTTCTTT; CDR3: CASSFTGGEGTEAFF
J: TRBJ1-4; size: many; D: -; V: TRBV28; DNA: TGTGCCAGCATGGGCGGAGGGCAAAAACTGTTTTTT; CDR3: CASMGGGQKLFF
J: TRBJ1-3; size: few; D: -; V: TRBV7-2; DNA: TGTGCCAGCAGGACAGTCGCTGGAAACACCATATATTTT; CDR3: CASRTVAGNTIYF
J: TRBJ2-5; size: -; D: -; V: TRBV7-9; DNA: TGTGCCAGCAGCTTAGGAACGACCCGGGACACCCAAGAGACCCAGTACTTC; CDR3: CASSLGTTRDTQETQYF
J: TRBJ1-1; size: -; D: -; V: TRBV30; DNA: TGTGCCTGGAGAGGGCAGGGTATTGAAGCTTTCTTT; CDR3: CAWRGQGIEAFF
J: TRBJ1-5; size: many; D: -; V: TRBV28; DNA: TGTGCCAGCAGTTTATACATTAGGGCAGCTTATAGCAATCAGCCCCAGCATTTT; CDR3: CASSLYIRAAYSNQPQHF
J: TRBJ1-5; size: many; D: -; V: TRBV7-8; DNA: TGTGCCAGCAGCTTAGATTATCAGCCCCAGCATTTT; CDR3: CASSLDYQPQHF
J: TRBJ2-2; size: few; D: TRBD2; V: TRBV10-3; DNA: TGTGCCATCAGTGTCCCTACTAGCGGGAGGGCCCCCGGGGAGCTGTTTTTT; CDR3: CAISVPTSGRAPGELFF
J: TRBJ2-1; size: -; D: -; V: TRBV5-1; DNA: TGCGCCAGCAGCCAACAGGGATTCGATGAGCAGTTCTTC; CDR3: CASSQQGFDEQFF
J: TRBJ2-3; size: few; D: TRBD2; V: TRBV10-3; DNA: TGTGCCATCGGGACTAGCGAGATGGCGCAGTATTTT; CDR3: CAIGTSEMAQYF
J: TRBJ2-7; size: -; D: -; V: TRBV4-1; DNA: TGCGCCAGCAGCCAAGATGAAGCGGCCTACTACGAGCAGTACTTC; CDR3: CASSQDEAAYYEQYF
J: TRBJ1-2; size: many; D: -; V: TRBV3-1; DNA: TGTGCCAACAGCCGGGGAGTTGGCTACACCTTC; CDR3: CANSRGVGYTF
J: TRBJ2-7; size: -; D: TRBD2; V: TRBV7-8; DNA: TGTGCCAGCAGCACTAGCGGGGGGCCCTCCTACGAGCAGTACTTC; CDR3: CASSTSGGPSYEQYF
J: TRBJ2-2; size: many; D: -; V: TRBV7-3; DNA: TGTGCCAGCAGCCAAGACAGCTACACCGGGGAGCTGTTTTTT; CDR3: CASSQDSYTGELFF
J: TRBJ2-6; size: many; D: -; V: TRBV3-1; DNA: TGTGCCAGCAGCCAAGACAGCTCTGGGGCCAACGTCCTGACTTTC; CDR3: CASSQDSSGANVLTF
J: TRBJ1-1; size: -; D: -; V: TRBV6-1; DNA: TGTGCCAGCCGGACCCTAGCGGGTGTGGGTGGGAGTGAAGCTTTCTTT; CDR3: CASRTLAGVGGSEAFF
J: TRBJ1-1; size: many; D: TRBD1; V: TRBV7-2; DNA: TGTGCCAGCAGCTTAGGCCTGACAGGGATGGCTGAAGCTTTCTTT; CDR3: CASSLGLTGMAEAFF
J: TRBJ2-5; size: -; D: -; V: TRBV10-3; DNA: TGTGCCATCAGTGACTTCCAGGGAAGCTCGGAGACCCAGTACTTC; CDR3: CAISDFQGSSETQYF
J: TRBJ2-1; size: -; D: TRBD2; V: TRBV7-9; DNA: TGTGCCAGCAGCTTAGCGAAGGGACTAGCGTTTCATGAGCAGTTCTTC; CDR3: CASSLAKGLAFHEQFF
J: TRBJ1-4; size: many; D: TRBD1; V: TRBV7-2; DNA: TGTGCCAGCAGCTTGCGGACAGGGATCGAAAAACTGTTTTTT; CDR3: CASSLRTGIEKLFF